The TCR beta chain under discussion was sequenced for a study of cytomegalovirus exposure and HLA in healthy donors. Findings of the study overall: A list of approximately 150 TCR beta chains associated with cytomegalovirus was given. The authors later found most CMV-associated TCR beta chains appeared HLA-restricted. The authors later found TCR association rates varying by HLA locus, with DRB1 most and HLA-C fewest.

PCR employed 60 Vbeta and 13 Jbeta primers. Data came from immunoSEQ multiplex PCR; TCRdb stores just in-frame clones and leaves some out. The sample lists roughly 80,000 clones; around 84% were seen once. Comments on this clone: The target antigen is unknown.

Germline CDR1 is MNHEY and CDR2 is SVGAGI. The CDR3 spans 13 residues. The V end lost 5 bases, the J end lost 5 bases, and 11 bases lay between the germline ends. The source of this sequence is a woman aged 50 to 60 in good health and CMV-seronegative. Sequenced: PBMCs. The rearrangement joins TRBV6-5 to TRBJ2-3; D gene uncertain. DNA for the CDR3: TGTGCCAGCAGTCGAAGACTCTTAGATACGCAGTATTTT. Amino acid sequence: CASSRRLLDTQYF.